These T cell receptor beta chains were read from a single sample in a study of CD8+CD57+ T cells in acquired aplastic anemia. One entry per CDR3 protein results from TCRdb running MiXCR on the reads. The sample holds roughly 80,000 distinct CDR3 sequences, 60% to 75% seen once. Sample: sorted CD4+, CD8+, or CD8+CD57+ T cells (not recorded which) from PBMCs. These receptors were obtained from a human donor with aplastic anemia. Both conserved end residues are part of each CDR3. D genes are given only for firm matches. Clone size is stated in some rows and not others, as once, few, many or a class when expanded.

j_call: TRBJ2-1
d_call: .
v_call: TRBV24-1
clone_size: few
cdr3_nt: TGTGCCTCCGCCGGGGACGGCTACAATGAGCAGTTCTTC
cdr3_aa: CASAGDGYNEQFF

j_call: TRBJ2-7
d_call: TRBD1
v_call: TRBV20-1
clone_size: .
cdr3_nt: TGCAGGACAGGGGAAGACTACGAGCAGTACTTC
cdr3_aa: CRTGEDYEQYF

j_call: TRBJ2-2
d_call: TRBD2
v_call: TRBV10-3
clone_size: .
cdr3_nt: TGTGCCATCAGTGAGCCTCCGACTAGCGGGAGCAGGGAGCTGTTTTTT
cdr3_aa: CAISEPPTSGSRELFF

j_call: TRBJ1-2
d_call: TRBD1
v_call: TRBV10-3
clone_size: few
cdr3_nt: TGTGCCATCAGTGAGACCGACAGGGTTGAAGGCTACACCTTC
cdr3_aa: CAISETDRVEGYTF

j_call: TRBJ1-4
d_call: .
v_call: TRBV19
clone_size: .
cdr3_nt: TGTGCCAGTAGTATCGGAGGTCGTTTAAATGAAAAACTGTTTTTT
cdr3_aa: CASSIGGRLNEKLFF

j_call: TRBJ2-7
d_call: .
v_call: TRBV29-1
clone_size: .
cdr3_nt: TGCAGCGTTGATGGGGATTCCTACGAGCAGTACTTC
cdr3_aa: CSVDGDSYEQYF

j_call: TRBJ2-7
d_call: TRBD1
v_call: TRBV29-1
clone_size: few
cdr3_nt: TGCAGCGTTGAGGGACAGACCTACGAGCAGTACTTC
cdr3_aa: CSVEGQTYEQYF

j_call: TRBJ1-6
d_call: TRBD1
v_call: TRBV9
clone_size: .
cdr3_nt: TGTGCCAGCAGCCCAGGACAGGGGAATTCACCCCTCCACTTT
cdr3_aa: CASSPGQGNSPLHF

j_call: TRBJ2-7
d_call: .
v_call: TRBV7-9
clone_size: .
cdr3_nt: TGTGCCAGCAGCTTCCCAGCTTTGAGCTACGAGCAGTACTTC
cdr3_aa: CASSFPALSYEQYF

j_call: TRBJ1-1
d_call: .
v_call: TRBV4-2
clone_size: .
cdr3_nt: TGTGCCAGCAGTGCGTACGTAGGCACTGAAGCTTTCTTT
cdr3_aa: CASSAYVGTEAFF

j_call: TRBJ2-3
d_call: .
v_call: TRBV24-1
clone_size: .
cdr3_nt: TGTGCCACCAGTGATTTAAACCTAGCCGGCACAGATACGCAGTATTTT
cdr3_aa: CATSDLNLAGTDTQYF

j_call: TRBJ2-3
d_call: TRBD2
v_call: TRBV19
clone_size: .
cdr3_nt: TGTGCCAGTAGTAAGGCCGGGAGGACCAGCACAGATACGCAGTATTTT
cdr3_aa: CASSKAGRTSTDTQYF

j_call: TRBJ2-7
d_call: .
v_call: TRBV7-3
clone_size: .
cdr3_nt: TGTGCCAGCAGCTATGCCGCCTACGAGCAGTACTTC
cdr3_aa: CASSYAAYEQYF

j_call: TRBJ1-2
d_call: .
v_call: TRBV6-2/TRBV6-3
clone_size: .
cdr3_nt: TGTGCCAGCAGTTACGAACTTGGCCAACTATATGGCTACACCTTC
cdr3_aa: CASSYELGQLYGYTF

j_call: TRBJ2-7
d_call: .
v_call: TRBV2
clone_size: .
cdr3_nt: TGTGCCACCAATGGGTCCCCAAGTGAGCAGTACTTC
cdr3_aa: CATNGSPSEQYF

j_call: TRBJ1-5
d_call: TRBD1
v_call: TRBV19
clone_size: .
cdr3_nt: TGTGCCAGTAGCGAGGGACAGGGTCATCAGCCCCAGCATTTT
cdr3_aa: CASSEGQGHQPQHF

j_call: TRBJ2-7
d_call: TRBD2
v_call: TRBV20-1
clone_size: .
cdr3_nt: TGCAGTGCCTCTAGCGGGGGATTCTACGAGCAGTACTTC
cdr3_aa: CSASSGGFYEQYF

j_call: TRBJ2-5
d_call: TRBD2
v_call: TRBV6-5
clone_size: many
cdr3_nt: TGTGCCAGCAGTTTCACGTGGACTAGCTCCCAAGAGACCCAGTACTTC
cdr3_aa: CASSFTWTSSQETQYF

j_call: TRBJ1-2
d_call: .
v_call: TRBV12-3/TRBV12-4
clone_size: .
cdr3_nt: TGTGCCAGCAGGCCGACTGGCCCGTATGGCTACACCTTC
cdr3_aa: CASRPTGPYGYTF

j_call: TRBJ2-7
d_call: .
v_call: TRBV5-1
clone_size: .
cdr3_nt: TGCGCCAGCAGCCCGCACAGGGACGAGCAGTACTTC
cdr3_aa: CASSPHRDEQYF

j_call: TRBJ1-1
d_call: .
v_call: TRBV19
clone_size: .
cdr3_nt: TGTGCCAGTAGTATAGGCCAGGGTACTGAAGCTTTCTTT
cdr3_aa: CASSIGQGTEAFF

j_call: TRBJ2-7
d_call: .
v_call: TRBV7-9
clone_size: few
cdr3_nt: TGTGCCAGCAGCTTATTTGACGAGCAGTACTTC
cdr3_aa: CASSLFDEQYF

j_call: TRBJ2-1
d_call: .
v_call: TRBV7-9
clone_size: few
cdr3_nt: TGTGCCAGCAGCTTAGTTGGCGGGGAGCAGTTCTTC
cdr3_aa: CASSLVGGEQFF

j_call: TRBJ2-7
d_call: TRBD1
v_call: TRBV19
clone_size: .
cdr3_nt: TGTGCCAGTAGTGGTCGACAGGGGTGGTACGAGCAGTACTTC
cdr3_aa: CASSGRQGWYEQYF

j_call: TRBJ2-5
d_call: .
v_call: TRBV29-1
clone_size: .
cdr3_nt: TGCAGCGTTGAGGAGAGCATCCAAGAGACCCAGTACTTC
cdr3_aa: CSVEESIQETQYF

j_call: TRBJ2-1
d_call: TRBD1
v_call: TRBV15
clone_size: .
cdr3_nt: TGTGCCACCAGCAAGGTTACAGGGGTCGCCAATGAGCAGTTCTTC
cdr3_aa: CATSKVTGVANEQFF

j_call: TRBJ2-1
d_call: .
v_call: TRBV18
clone_size: .
cdr3_nt: TGTGCCAGCTCACCCTATTCGGGGGACGATGTCAATGAGCAGTTCTTC
cdr3_aa: CASSPYSGDDVNEQFF

j_call: TRBJ2-2
d_call: .
v_call: TRBV25-1
clone_size: .
cdr3_nt: TGTGCCAGCTGTGCGAACACCGGGGAGCTGTTTTTT
cdr3_aa: CASCANTGELFF

j_call: TRBJ1-6
d_call: .
v_call: TRBV10-3
clone_size: .
cdr3_nt: TGTGCCATCAGTGAAAGATCCGGCGACTCCTATAATTCACCCCTCCACTTT
cdr3_aa: CAISERSGDSYNSPLHF

j_call: TRBJ1-4
d_call: TRBD1
v_call: TRBV25-1
clone_size: .
cdr3_nt: TGTGCCAGCAGTAGGATCGGGACAGGGGATGAAAAACTGTTTTTT
cdr3_aa: CASSRIGTGDEKLFF

j_call: TRBJ1-1
d_call: .
v_call: TRBV2
clone_size: .
cdr3_nt: TGTGCCAGCCAAACCGGGACTGAAGCTTTCTTT
cdr3_aa: CASQTGTEAFF

j_call: TRBJ1-6
d_call: .
v_call: TRBV11-2
clone_size: .
cdr3_nt: TGTGCCAGCAGCCCGTCGACGGTTAGCTCCTATAATTCACCCCTCCACTTT
cdr3_aa: CASSPSTVSSYNSPLHF

j_call: TRBJ1-1
d_call: TRBD1
v_call: TRBV4-3
clone_size: .
cdr3_nt: TGCGCCAGCAGCCAAGTTCAGGGGGTATTGGGCACTGAAGCTCTCTTT
cdr3_aa: CASSQVQGVLGTEALF

j_call: TRBJ2-5
d_call: .
v_call: TRBV7-3
clone_size: .
cdr3_nt: TGTGCCAGCAGCTTCGCCCGGGGGACCCAGTACTTC
cdr3_aa: CASSFARGTQYF

j_call: TRBJ1-6
d_call: TRBD1
v_call: TRBV5-6
clone_size: .
cdr3_nt: TGTGCCAGCAGCTCAGGACAGGGCCCGTTACCACCCCTCCACTTT
cdr3_aa: CASSSGQGPLPPLHF